These T cell receptor beta chains were read from a single sample in a study of vaccination and CD4 T cells after COVID-19. TCRdb processed the PCR reads anew with MiXCR; each CDR3 protein has one entry. The table lists around 14,000 distinct CDR3 sequences, roughly 24% of them singletons, with roughly a sixth in the top ten. Their antigens are not known. The sample was CD4+ T cells from blood, cultured in vitro, taken after SARS-CoV-2 vaccination. The receptors here all came from a human donor who had recovered from COVID-19. CDR3s include the opening cysteine and the closing phenylalanine or tryptophan. A D gene is named only where the DNA matches it firmly. The size of a clone is reported for some rows only, either as once, few or many, or as a class for expanded clones.

v_gene	d_gene	abundance	j_gene	CDR3nt	CDR3aa
TRBV28	TRBD1	-	TRBJ2-7	TGTGCCAGCAGTTCCCCACCGGGACAGGGTTCCTACGAGCAGTACTTC	CASSSPPGQGSYEQYF
TRBV29-1	-	-	TRBJ1-1	TGCAGCGTTGAACTAACAGGGCTTACTTCGAACACTGAAGCTTTCTTT	CSVELTGLTSNTEAFF
TRBV9	-	few	TRBJ1-6	TGTGCCAGCACCGCCGGGGGCCGTAATTCACCCCTCCACTTT	CASTAGGRNSPLHF
TRBV19	TRBD1	-	TRBJ1-5	TGTGCCAGTAGCCGACAGGGCACCAATCAGCCCCAGCATTTT	CASSRQGTNQPQHF
TRBV5-6	TRBD1	-	TRBJ2-5	TGTGCCAGCAGCTTGGAGGGACAGCTCAGTCTGGAGACCCAGTACTTC	CASSLEGQLSLETQYF
TRBV6-5	-	few	TRBJ1-5	TGTGCCAGCAGTTACTCCACGACGGGAATCGGGCCCCAGCATTTT	CASSYSTTGIGPQHF
TRBV7-6	TRBD1	few	TRBJ1-6	TGTGCCAGCAGCTTAGCTTCAGTAGGGACAGAGGGGTCACCCCTCCACTTT	CASSLASVGTEGSPLHF
TRBV7-6	TRBD1	few	TRBJ1-5	TGTGCCAGCAGCCCAGACAGGGGACAGCCCCAGCATTTT	CASSPDRGQPQHF
TRBV4-2	TRBD1	few	TRBJ1-1	TGTGCCAGCAGCCAAGATCTTATAAGGGGGCCTGGGGAAGCTTTCTTT	CASSQDLIRGPGEAFF
TRBV4-3	TRBD1	-	TRBJ2-3	TGCGCCAGCAGCTGGGACAGGGGCACAGATACGCAGTATTTT	CASSWDRGTDTQYF
TRBV19	TRBD1	few	TRBJ2-6	TGTGCCAGTCGGGACAGGCTAATCTCTGGGGCCAACGTCCTGACTTTC	CASRDRLISGANVLTF
TRBV14	-	few	TRBJ1-2	TGTGCCAGCAGCCCACCCGGCGGGGGCTATGGCTACACCTTC	CASSPPGGGYGYTF
TRBV5-4	-	-	TRBJ1-2	TGTGCCAGCAGCTTGGATACTTACTATGGCTACACCTTC	CASSLDTYYGYTF
TRBV20-1	-	few	TRBJ2-5	TGCAGTGCTACGAGGGGAGAGACCCAGTACTTC	CSATRGETQYF
TRBV20-1	-	medium-sized	TRBJ2-2	TGCAGTGCTAGAGCCGGGGGACGCACCGGGGAGCTGTTTTTT	CSARAGGRTGELFF
TRBV7-9	TRBD1	few	TRBJ1-1	TGTGCCAGCAGACCTAAAGGGACAGGGGGTAACACTGAAGCTTTCTTT	CASRPKGTGGNTEAFF
TRBV14	-	-	TRBJ1-6	TGTGCCAGCAGCCAAGTACAGTATAATTCACCCCTCCACTTT	CASSQVQYNSPLHF
TRBV12-3/TRBV12-4	TRBD1	-	TRBJ2-2	TGTGCCAGCAGGGGGACAGGGACCGGGGAGCTGTTTTTT	CASRGTGTGELFF
TRBV19	-	few	TRBJ1-2	TGTGCCAGTAGTAGCACCCGGGACATCACACGCGGGGACTATGGCTACACCTTC	CASSSTRDITRGDYGYTF
TRBV7-2	-	-	TRBJ2-3	TGTGCCAGCAGGGACCATCGCACAGATACGCAGTATTTT	CASRDHRTDTQYF
TRBV19	-	-	TRBJ2-7	TGTGCCAGTAGTATTAGTCACAGACCCTACGAGCAGTACTTC	CASSISHRPYEQYF
TRBV6-2/TRBV6-3	-	-	TRBJ2-5	TGTGCCAGCAGTAATATCCGGGACACCGCCCGAGAGACCCAGTACTTC	CASSNIRDTARETQYF
TRBV27	-	few	TRBJ1-1	TGTGCCAGCAGTCTAGGTAGATCCCTTGAAGCTTTCTTT	CASSLGRSLEAFF
TRBV5-6	TRBD1	-	TRBJ2-1	TGTGCCAGCAGCAGGATACAGGGGGCAAATGAGCAGTTCTTC	CASSRIQGANEQFF
TRBV7-6	-	medium-sized	TRBJ2-7	TGTGCCAGCAGCTTATCATACCAAGGCAACGAGCAGTACTTC	CASSLSYQGNEQYF
TRBV5-6	-	medium-sized	TRBJ2-7	TGTGCCAGCAGCTTCTGGTCTGGCGGGCGCTCCTACGAGCAGTACTTC	CASSFWSGGRSYEQYF
TRBV2	-	-	TRBJ2-3	TGTGCCAGCAGGGAGCACGCCCAGGGCGATACGCAGTATTTT	CASREHAQGDTQYF
TRBV7-3	TRBD2	few	TRBJ2-1	TGTGCCAGCGCGGAGACTAGCGGCTACAATGAGCAGTTCTTC	CASAETSGYNEQFF